This TCR beta chain was identified in a study of T cells in Graves' hyperthyroidism and ophthalmopathy. Study outcomes and limitations: Within blood appeared most thyroid clonotypes that had expanded above 0.001.

Amplified TCR beta CDR3 regions came from RNA transcripts. A set of HTBI primers served as the primers for a first-round RT-PCR of the TCR CDR3. TCRdb redid the calling of the multiplex PCR reads with MiXCR, one entry per CDR3 protein. Of about 590,000 distinct CDR3 sequences in the sample, about 14% were seen once. Investigators excluded patients with uncontrolled infection, other autoimmune disease, pregnancy or lactation. Diagnoses used clinical symptoms, serum thyroxine and TRAb, thyroid ultrasound and orbital computed tomography. Using around 10 ml of fresh peripheral blood, PBMCs were prepared. The CDR3 covers 13 residues. V gave up 7 bases and J gave up 4 bases, with 13 bases separating them. Germline values: CDR1 LGHNT, CDR2 FRNRAP. Comments on this clonotype: Its target is unknown.

Sequencing input: blood. This receptor was obtained from a woman aged 18-35 years with Graves' ophthalmopathy. V and J are TRBV12-5 and TRBJ1-1; D is uncertain. CDR3 nucleotide sequence: TGTGCTAGTGTCTTGAGTCGAGGCACTGAAGCTTTCTTT. Amino acid sequence: CASVLSRGTEAFF.